Shown below are 3 T cell receptor beta chains from a single sample sequenced in a study of blood T cell repertoires in COVID-19. The repertoire was sequenced with immunoSEQ multiplex PCR; TCRdb's copy has only in-frame clones and lacks some. This table holds 85,000 to 100,000 clones, roughly 80% found once. Sequencing was carried out using peripheral blood. These receptors were taken from a man older than 75 with COVID-19, enrolled during active disease.

The CDR3 DNA follows: TGTGCCAGCAGTGAAGACAGGGAATATGGCTACACCTTC. Protein product: CASSEDREYGYTF. The chain is built from TRBV2 and TRBJ1-2; D perhaps matches TRBD1 (6 bases). Per the germline V gene, CDR1 is SNHLY and CDR2 is FYNNEI. The V end was cut by 1 base, the J end by 5 bases, with 8 bases between. This CDR3 has 13 residues. The whole variable domain, remainder taken from reference TRBV2 and TRBJ1-2, is EPEVTQTPSHQVTQMGQEVILRCVPISNHLYFYWYRQILGQKVEFLVSFYNNEISEKSEIFDDQFSVERPDGSNFTLKIRSTKLEDSAMYFCASSEDREYGYTFGSGTRLTVV.

The rearrangement uses TRBV5-1 and TRBJ2-5; a weak D match, TRBD1 (6 bases). V shed 5 bases and J shed 2 bases, with 10 bases lying between them. Germline values: CDR1 SGHRS, CDR2 YFSETQ. This CDR3 spans 13 amino acids. CDR3 DNA sequence: TGCGCCAGCAGACTGACAGGACAAGAGACCCAGTACTTC. Its translation: CASRLTGQETQYF.

The chain recombines TRBV15 with TRBJ1-2; maybe TRBD1 (5 bases). Germline assignment: CDR1 LNHNV and CDR2 YYDKDF (reference sequence). The ends were cut back, 0 bases at V and 5 bases at J, with 13 bases in the middle. The CDR3 contains 15 residues. In nucleotides, the CDR3 is TGTGCCACCAGCAGAGATAAGAGGGGAGGTTATGGCTACACCTTC. Translated: CATSRDKRGGYGYTF.